This T cell receptor beta chain emerged from a study of a mutant IDH1 vaccine in newly diagnosed glioma. At the level of the study: Those enrolled had earlier been treated with radiotherapy, temozolomide, or both, mostly both.

Time point: week 5, during vaccination. In the vaccine, a single dose held 300 ug of the mutant IDH1 20-mer peptide, along with topical imiquimod. Comments on this clone: What it recognizes is unknown.

The table came from immunoSEQ multiplex PCR; TCRdb's copy has only in-frame clones and leaves some out. The data hold some 51,000 clones, with around 80% observed a single time. The CDR3 is 15 residues long. V was clipped by 3 bases and J by 4 bases, with 12 bases between them. Germline loops: CDR1 WSHSY, CDR2 SAAADI. Study results and limitations: Any relationship between pseudoprogression and changes in top peripheral T cell clonotypes seemed absent. Among all patients, vaccine-induced immune responses occurred in 80% to 95%.

The chain joins TRBV10-2 to TRBJ2-2, with D possibly being TRBD2 (5 bases). The starting material was PBMCs, obtained from a glioma patient whose treatment included an IDH1 peptide vaccine. The clonotype comes from a man in his fifties or sixties with glioma. The CDR3 region has the DNA TGCGCCAGCAGTGATCCGTCCGGGGTCACCGGGGAGCTGTTTTTT. This gives the protein CASSDPSGVTGELFF.